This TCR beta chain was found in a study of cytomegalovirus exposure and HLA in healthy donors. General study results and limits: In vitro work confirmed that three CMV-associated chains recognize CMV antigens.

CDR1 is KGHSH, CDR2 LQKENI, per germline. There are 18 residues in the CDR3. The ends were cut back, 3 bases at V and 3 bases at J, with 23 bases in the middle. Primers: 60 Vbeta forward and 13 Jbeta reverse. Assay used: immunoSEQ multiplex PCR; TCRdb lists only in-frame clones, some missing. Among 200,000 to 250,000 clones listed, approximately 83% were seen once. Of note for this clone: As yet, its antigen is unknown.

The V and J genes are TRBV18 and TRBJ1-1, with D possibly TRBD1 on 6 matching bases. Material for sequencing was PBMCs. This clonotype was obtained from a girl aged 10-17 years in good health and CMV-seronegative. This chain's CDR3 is CASSPTVGADPMDTEAFF. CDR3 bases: TGTGCCAGCTCACCTACGGTGGGGGCAGATCCTATGGACACTGAAGCTTTCTTT.